One sample yielded the 31 T cell receptor beta chains listed below, sequenced in a study of T cell responses to AZD1222 COVID-19 vaccine (dated by TCRdb to about 2021). Libraries were built with the immunoSEQ multiplex PCR assay. TCRdb re-hosts the immuneACCESS table, in-frame sequences only. Its copies lack some clones; in the studies checked, an unresolved V gene accounts for under half of them, and the cause for the rest is not known. This sample gives just under 90,000 clones in total; approximately 86% of them show up just once. The top ten clones comprise under 13% of the sample. The meaning of the sample's time point label: baseline before first vaccination. The treatment or condition tag for this specimen amounts to: meningococcal conjugate vaccine given as trial control. The material sequenced was peripheral blood, taken on day 0 of MenACWY control vaccination. These receptors were taken from an adult in good health.

The gene calls are TRBV5-1 and TRBJ1-6; D is unresolved. Between the trimmed V and J ends, which lost 4 bases and 2 bases, there was a span of 10 bases. The CDR3 contains 15 residues. The germline V gene has CDR1 SGHRS and CDR2 YFSETQ. CDR3 amino acids: CASSQPSPYNSPLHF. In DNA, the CDR3 is TGCGCCAGCAGCCAGCCCTCGCCCTATAATTCACCCCTCCACTTT. The complete variable domain, with remaining parts taken from reference TRBV5-1 and TRBJ1-6, reads KAGVTQTPRYLIKTRGQQVTLSCSPISGHRSVSWYQQTPGQGLQFLFEYFSETQRNKGNFPGRFSGRQFSNSRSEMNVSTLELGDSALYLCASSQPSPYNSPLHFGNGTRLTVT.

The chain links TRBV4-2 to TRBJ2-7; 11 bases are shared with TRBD1. Unmatched junction bases numbered 3, after V lost 3 bases and J lost 2 bases. In germline, CDR1 is LGHNA, CDR2 YNFKEQ. The CDR3 spans 15 residues. The CDR3, as DNA: TGTGCCAGCAGCCAGCGGGACAGGGGGGCCTACGAGCAGTACTTC. Protein product: CASSQRDRGAYEQYF.

The rearrangement uses TRBV21-1 and TRBJ1-2; TRBD1 is the table's D call, not checked against the DNA. TRBV21-1 is recorded as a pseudogene. This CDR3 spans 14 amino acids. DNA of the CDR3: TGTGCCAGCAGCTCCCGGGACAGGACGTATGGCTACACCTTC. Amino acids: CASSSRDRTYGYTF.

The V and J genes are TRBV7-9 and TRBJ2-4; perhaps D is TRBD1 or TRBD2 (5 bases each). This CDR3 region has 15 residues. V lost 4 bases to trimming and J lost 0 bases, with 10 bases between them. Per germline, CDR1 SEHNR and CDR2 FQNEAQ (reference sequence). The CDR3, as DNA: TGTGCCAGCAGCTCCGGGGACCTAGCCAAAAACATTCAGTACTTC. The encoded protein is CASSSGDLAKNIQYF.

The rearrangement links TRBV12-5 to TRBJ2-2, with a possible D match to TRBD2 (5 bases). Looked up from germline, CDR1 is LGHNT and CDR2 is FRNRAP. The CDR3 is 15 residues long. Trimming left V 2 bases short and J 1 base short, with 8 bases between. The CDR3 sequence: CASGLSAGNTGELFF. The DNA of the CDR3 is TGTGCTAGTGGTTTGTCGGCGGGGAACACCGGGGAGCTGTTTTTT.

This clone was seen just once. This chain connects TRBV30 to TRBJ1-2, with D possibly TRBD1 on 5 matching bases. Germline V CDR1 and CDR2: GTSNPN, SVGIG (reference sequence). The V end was cut by 1 base, the J end by 8 bases, with 17 bases between. The CDR3 has 14 amino acids. CDR3 bases: TGTGCCTGGAGTGCCGGCCTACAGGTCGGCGGCTACACCTTC. This gives the protein CAWSAGLQVGGYTF.

In its sample, this clone was seen a few times. The rearrangement links TRBV6-5 to TRBJ1-5; tentative D call: TRBD1 (5 bases). The CDR3 is made up of 15 amino acids. Germline CDR1 MNHEY, CDR2 SVGAGI. Trimming stripped 7 bases from V and 3 bases from J, with 16 bases between. The DNA for the CDR3 is TGTGCCAGCATTTTCGGGGGATTGGACAATCAGCCCCAGCATTTT. It codes for CASIFGGLDNQPQHF.

CDR3 coding DNA: TGTGCCAGTAGTAGGGTACGACGCGGTAATTCACCCCTCCACTTT. Amino acid sequence: CASSRVRRGNSPLHF. The chain combines TRBV19 with TRBJ1-6; D is uncertain. Trimming left V 4 bases short and J 6 bases short, with 13 bases between. CDR3 length equals 15 residues. Looked up from germline, CDR1 is LNHDA and CDR2 is SQIVND (reference sequence).

This clone was seen only once. The genes are TRBV5-8 and TRBJ2-1; D not resolved. This CDR3 contains 15 residues. V was pared by 5 bases and J by 5 bases, with 17 bases between. Germline values: CDR1 SGHTS, CDR2 YDEGEE. The CDR3 protein is CASSSASASDNEQFF. As DNA, the CDR3 is TGTGCCAGCAGTTCGGCAAGTGCGAGCGACAATGAGCAGTTCTTC.

V gene TRBV5-4 combines with J gene TRBJ2-1; 9 bases are a match to TRBD2. The germline CDR1 and CDR2 sequences are SGHNT and YYREEE (reference sequence). Unmatched junction bases numbered 9, after V lost 4 bases and J lost 4 bases. The CDR3 has 16 amino acids. DNA of the CDR3: TGTGCCAGCAGCCGCGGAGTAGCGGGGGAATACAATGAGCAGTTCTTC. As protein: CASSRGVAGEYNEQFF.

Only a few counts were recorded for this clone. The chain uses TRBV5-6 and TRBJ1-4; unclear D gene. CDR1 and CDR2 from the germline V gene are SGHDT and YYEEEE. This CDR3 comprises 15 residues. Trimming pared 4 bases from V and 3 bases from J, leaving 13 bases between. CDR3 coding DNA: TGTGCCAGCAGCGGGATTGACGCCGCTAATGAAAAACTGTTTTTT. It yields the protein CASSGIDAANEKLFF.

The rearrangement links TRBV29-1 to TRBJ2-3; 9 positions match TRBD2. This CDR3 has 16 amino acids. Looked up from germline, CDR1 is SQVTM and CDR2 is ANQGSEA. Trimming at V came to 1 base and at J to 0 bases, leaving 5 bases not matched to a gene. In DNA, the CDR3 is TGCAGCGTTGAAGGGCTAGCGGGGTCTAGCACAGATACGCAGTATTTT. This sequence encodes CSVEGLAGSSTDTQYF.

The CDR3 is CASTLDRNQPQHF. The CDR3 DNA reads TGTGCCAGCACCCTAGACAGGAATCAGCCCCAGCATTTT. The genes are TRBV12-3 or TRBV12-4 and TRBJ1-5; D perhaps matches TRBD1 (6 bases). The CDR3 contains 13 residues. V gave up 7 bases and J gave up 4 bases, with 11 bases separating them.

The chain joins TRBV18 to TRBJ2-7; the D gene is possibly TRBD1 (6 bases). Germline V lookup: CDR1 KGHSH, CDR2 LQKENI. The CDR3 contains 16 residues. V lost 6 bases and J 0 bases, leaving 18 bases between the germline ends. CDR3 DNA sequence: TGTGCCAGCTCTCAAACAGGGTTTGAGAGCTCCTACGAGCAGTACTTC. This codes for CASSQTGFESSYEQYF. Together with reference TRBV18 and TRBJ2-7, the CDR3 gives the full variable domain: NAGVMQNPRHLVRRRGQEARLRCSPMKGHSHVYWYRQLPEEGLKFMVYLQKENIIDESGMPKERFSAEFPKEGPSILRIQQVVRGDSAAYFCASSQTGFESSYEQYFGPGTRLTVT.

The chain couples TRBV30 to TRBJ2-5; tentative D call: TRBD2 (5 bases). Per germline, CDR1 GTSNPN and CDR2 SVGIG (reference sequence). V lost 8 bases, J lost 5 bases, and 9 bases lay in between. The CDR3 runs to 10 residues. CDR3 in amino acids: CANGEETQYF. The CDR3 DNA is TGTGCCAACGGGGAGGAGACCCAGTACTTC.

This clone was seen just once. V usage is TRBV24-1 and J usage is TRBJ2-7; unclear D gene. CDR3 length: 13 residues. Germline V gives CDR1 KGHDR, CDR2 SFDVKD. Trimming took 3 bases from V and 2 from J, leaving 7 bases between them. CDR3 residues: CATSDHDPYEQYF. DNA of the CDR3: TGTGCCACCAGTGATCATGACCCCTACGAGCAGTACTTC.

As concerns this clone: The sample holds other DNA sequences that translate to the same CDR3. The chain couples TRBV5-1 to TRBJ1-2, with D uncertain. Between the trimmed V and J ends, which lost 0 bases and 3 bases, there was a span of 12 bases. The germline gives CDR1 SGHRS, CDR2 YFSETQ. The CDR3 covers 15 residues. In nucleotides, the CDR3 is TGCGCCAGCAGCTTGGGGAAGGGTACAGACTATGGCTACACCTTC. Its protein product is CASSLGKGTDYGYTF.

This chain joins TRBV9 and TRBJ2-5; 11 positions match TRBD2. Germline V CDR1 and CDR2: SGDLS, YYNGEE. V dropped 0 bases and J dropped 0; count of bases not matched to a gene: 4. The CDR3 is made up of 17 amino acids. The CDR3 sequence is CASSVEIAGGYQETQYF. Written as DNA, the CDR3 is TGTGCCAGCAGCGTAGAAATAGCGGGGGGGTACCAAGAGACCCAGTACTTC. The whole variable domain, remainder taken from reference TRBV9 and TRBJ2-5, is DSGVTQTPKHLITATGQRVTLRCSPRSGDLSVYWYQQSLDQGLQFLIQYYNGEERAKGNILERFSAQQFPDLHSELNLSSLELGDSALYFCASSVEIAGGYQETQYFGPGTRLLVL.

In this sample, this clone turned up once. The rearrangement links TRBV10-3 to TRBJ1-2, with D uncertain. Germline CDR1 ENHRY, CDR2 SYGVKD. This CDR3 has 13 residues. The CDR3 nucleotides read TGTGCGTTAAGCCCGGATCCTTCGGGGGGCTACACCTTC. Encoded protein: CALSPDPSGGYTF.

This chain connects TRBV7-9 to TRBJ1-2; D is uncertain. CDR1 is SEHNR and CDR2 is FQNEAQ in the germline V gene (reference sequence). The V end lost 0 bases, the J end lost 6 bases, and 11 bases lay between the germline ends. The CDR3 runs to 14 residues. The CDR3 DNA reads as TGTGCCAGCAGCTTAGCGCAAGGGTTCGATGGCTACACCTTC. It encodes CASSLAQGFDGYTF.

The chain uses TRBV27 and TRBJ2-5; a possible D gene is TRBD1 (5 bases). V was pared by 4 bases and J by 4 bases, with 10 bases between. CDR3 length: 13 residues. CDR1 and CDR2 from the germline V gene are MNHEY and SMNVEV (reference sequence). The CDR3 sequence: CASSSQGRETQYF. CDR3 bases: TGTGCCAGCAGTTCCCAGGGCAGAGAGACCCAGTACTTC.

V is TRBV15 and J is TRBJ1-6; no reliable D call. V lost 0 bases and J 6 bases, leaving 0 bases between the germline ends. The germline V gene encodes CDR1 LNHNV and CDR2 YYDKDF (reference sequence). CDR3 length: 12 amino acids. The CDR3 sequence is CATSRDNSPLHF. For the CDR3, the DNA is TGTGCCACCAGCAGAGATAATTCACCCCTCCACTTT.

The chain has TRBV28 and TRBJ1-5; D perhaps matches TRBD1 (6 bases). CDR1 is MDHEN and CDR2 is SYDVKM in the germline V gene. The CDR3 consists of 14 residues. Trimming pared 5 bases from V and 5 bases from J, leaving 13 bases between. This CDR3 reads CASSQGGGYQPQHF. CDR3 DNA sequence: TGTGCCAGCAGTCAGGGAGGGGGGTATCAGCCCCAGCATTTT.

V gene TRBV2 combines with J gene TRBJ1-5, with TRBD1 matching 8 bases. The CDR3 loop spans 14 amino acids. In germline, CDR1 is SNHLY, CDR2 FYNNEI. The V and J ends lost 3 bases and 6 bases, in that order; junction bases with no gene match: 4. The CDR3 region is CASSEQGAFQPQHF. The CDR3 DNA is TGTGCCAGCAGTGAGCAGGGGGCATTTCAGCCCCAGCATTTT.

The V call is TRBV5-4, the J call TRBJ2-7; D assignment may be TRBD1 or TRBD2 (5 bases each). Trimming took 2 bases from V and 5 from J, leaving 11 bases between them. The CDR3 has 13 residues. Germline-derived CDR1 and CDR2 are SGHNT and YYREEE (reference sequence). The CDR3 sequence is CASSFQGENEQYF. As DNA, the CDR3 is TGTGCCAGCAGCTTCCAGGGAGAAAACGAGCAGTACTTC.

The rearrangement links TRBV2 to TRBJ2-5, with 7 nucleotides matching TRBD1. The trim removed 3 bases at V and 5 bases at J, leaving 6 bases unmatched. The CDR3 is 14 amino acids. CDR1 and CDR2 from the germline V gene are SNHLY and FYNNEI. CDR3 amino acids: CASSDRQGRETQYF. The CDR3 region has the DNA TGTGCCAGCAGTGACAGACAGGGCAGGGAGACCCAGTACTTC.

About this clone itself: The junction does not match germline at one end; this may be a read error. J is TRBJ2-7 and V is TRBV5-6, with 7 nucleotides matching TRBD2. Looked up from germline, CDR1 is SGHDT and CDR2 is YYEEEE. This CDR3 has 10 amino acids. Here the CDR3 DNA reads TGTGCCAGCAGCCCGGGACGGGAGGCGTTC. This gives the protein CASSPGREAF.

This clone is a singleton in its sample. This sequence joins TRBV19 and TRBJ2-2; D is possibly TRBD2 (6 bases). The germline CDR1 and CDR2 sequences are LNHDA and SQIVND (reference sequence). The CDR3 extends over 14 amino acids. V was clipped by 7 bases and J by 4 bases, with 13 bases between them. CDR3 bases: TGTGCCAGTAATCCCCGGGGAGGCACCGGGGAGCTGTTTTTT. Its translation: CASNPRGGTGELFF.

The chain joins TRBV29-1 to TRBJ2-5, with 7 nucleotides matching TRBD2. This CDR3 comprises 15 residues. Looked up from germline, CDR1 is SQVTM and CDR2 is ANQGSEA. Germline trimming cut 4 bases from V and 3 bases from J; bases unmatched to any gene: 11. The CDR3 sequence: CSVAGSGTWEETQYF. CDR3 nucleotides: TGCAGCGTTGCCGGGAGCGGGACCTGGGAAGAGACCCAGTACTTC.

The chain employs TRBV5-1 and TRBJ2-3, with no clear D. V lost 1 base to trimming and J lost 6 bases, with 12 bases between them. The CDR3 extends over 14 amino acids. Germline CDR1 and CDR2: SGHRS and YFSETQ. The DNA for the CDR3 is TGCGCCAGCAGCTTGTGGGATTCCGGGGATACGCAGTATTTT. Protein sequence: CASSLWDSGDTQYF.

The gene calls are TRBV6-5 and TRBJ2-2; the D gene is possibly TRBD1 (6 bases). Per germline, CDR1 MNHEY and CDR2 SVGAGI. The V end lost 6 bases, the J end lost 3 bases, and 11 bases lay between the germline ends. The CDR3 is 14 amino acids. CDR3: CASRQGLDTGELFF. In DNA form, the CDR3 reads TGTGCCAGCAGACAGGGTTTGGACACCGGGGAGCTGTTTTTT.